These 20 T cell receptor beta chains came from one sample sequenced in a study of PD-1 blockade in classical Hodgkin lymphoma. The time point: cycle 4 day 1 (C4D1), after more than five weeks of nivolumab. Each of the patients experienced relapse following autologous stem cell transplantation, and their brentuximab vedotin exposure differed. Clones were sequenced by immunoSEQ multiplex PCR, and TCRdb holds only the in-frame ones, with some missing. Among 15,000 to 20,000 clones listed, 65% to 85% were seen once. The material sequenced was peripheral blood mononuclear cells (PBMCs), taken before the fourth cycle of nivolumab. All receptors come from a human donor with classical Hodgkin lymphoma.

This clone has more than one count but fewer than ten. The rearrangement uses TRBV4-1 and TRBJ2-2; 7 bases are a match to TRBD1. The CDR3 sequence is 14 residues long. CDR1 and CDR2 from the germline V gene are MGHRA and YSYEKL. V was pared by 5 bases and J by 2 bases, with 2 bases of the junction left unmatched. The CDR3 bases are TGCGCCAGCAGCAGGGACAGAAACACCGGGGAGCTGTTTTTT. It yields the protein CASSRDRNTGELFF.

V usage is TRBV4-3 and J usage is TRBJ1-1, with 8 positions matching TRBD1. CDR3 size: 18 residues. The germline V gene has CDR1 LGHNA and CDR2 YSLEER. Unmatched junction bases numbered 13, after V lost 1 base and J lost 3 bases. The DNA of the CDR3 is TGCGCCAGCAGCCAAGTGTCCTCAGGGGGCATGTTATACACTGAAGCTTTCTTT. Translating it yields CASSQVSSGGMLYTEAFF.

The CDR3 DNA reads TGTGCCAGCAGCCGCACTAGCAACCAAGAGACCCAGTACTTC. Amino acids: CASSRTSNQETQYF. The rearrangement uses TRBV7-2 and TRBJ2-5, with D maybe TRBD2 (6 bases). CDR3 length: 14 amino acids. Per germline, CDR1 SGHTA and CDR2 FQGNSA. Trimming took off 5 bases at V and 0 bases at J, with 10 bases between the two ends.

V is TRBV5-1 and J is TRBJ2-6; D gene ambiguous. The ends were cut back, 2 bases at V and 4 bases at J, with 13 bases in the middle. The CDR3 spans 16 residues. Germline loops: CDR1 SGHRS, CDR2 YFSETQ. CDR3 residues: CASSFNGLEGANVLTF. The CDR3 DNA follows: TGCGCCAGCAGCTTTAACGGGTTGGAAGGGGCCAACGTCCTGACTTTC.

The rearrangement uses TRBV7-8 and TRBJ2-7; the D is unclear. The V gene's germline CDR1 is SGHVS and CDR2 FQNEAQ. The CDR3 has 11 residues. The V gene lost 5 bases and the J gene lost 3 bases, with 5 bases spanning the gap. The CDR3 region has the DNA TGTGCCAGCAGCCCGCTCTACGAGCAGTACTTC. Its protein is CASSPLYEQYF.

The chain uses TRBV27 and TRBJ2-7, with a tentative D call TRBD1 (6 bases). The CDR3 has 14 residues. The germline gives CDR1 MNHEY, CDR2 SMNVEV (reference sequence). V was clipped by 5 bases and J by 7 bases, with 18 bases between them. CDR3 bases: TGTGCCAGCAGTCTCCGTTTAGGGGGTAAGGAGCAGTACTTC. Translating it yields CASSLRLGGKEQYF.

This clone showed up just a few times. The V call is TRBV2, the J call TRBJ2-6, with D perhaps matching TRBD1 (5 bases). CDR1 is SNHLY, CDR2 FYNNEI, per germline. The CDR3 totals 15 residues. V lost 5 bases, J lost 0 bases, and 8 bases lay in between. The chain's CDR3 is CASSKDSSGANVLTF. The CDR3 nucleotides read TGTGCCAGCAGTAAAGACAGCTCTGGGGCCAACGTCCTGACTTTC.

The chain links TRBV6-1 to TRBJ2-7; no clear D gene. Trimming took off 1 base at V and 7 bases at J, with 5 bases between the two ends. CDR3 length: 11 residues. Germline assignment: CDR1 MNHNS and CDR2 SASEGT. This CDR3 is CASSEVGEQYF. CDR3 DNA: TGTGCCAGCAGTGAAGTCGGGGAGCAGTACTTC.

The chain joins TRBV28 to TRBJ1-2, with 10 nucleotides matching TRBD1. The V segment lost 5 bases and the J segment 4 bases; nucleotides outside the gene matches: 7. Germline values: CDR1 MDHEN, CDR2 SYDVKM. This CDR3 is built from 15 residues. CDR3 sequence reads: CASSPGTGAIYGYTF. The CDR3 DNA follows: TGTGCCAGCAGTCCAGGGACAGGGGCTATCTATGGCTACACCTTC.

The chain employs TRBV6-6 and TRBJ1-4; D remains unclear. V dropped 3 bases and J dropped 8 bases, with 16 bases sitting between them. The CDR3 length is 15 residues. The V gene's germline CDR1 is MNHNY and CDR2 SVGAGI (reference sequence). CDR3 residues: CASSYGGSEIEKLFF. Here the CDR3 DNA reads TGTGCCAGCAGTTATGGTGGGAGTGAGATAGAAAAACTGTTTTTT.

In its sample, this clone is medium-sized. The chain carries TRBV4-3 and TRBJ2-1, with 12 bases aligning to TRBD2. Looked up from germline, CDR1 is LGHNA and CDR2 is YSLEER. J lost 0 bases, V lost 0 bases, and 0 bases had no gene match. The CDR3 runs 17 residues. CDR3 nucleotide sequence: TGCGCCAGCAGCCAAGAGACTAGCGGGAGCTCCTACAATGAGCAGTTCTTC. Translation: CASSQETSGSSYNEQFF.

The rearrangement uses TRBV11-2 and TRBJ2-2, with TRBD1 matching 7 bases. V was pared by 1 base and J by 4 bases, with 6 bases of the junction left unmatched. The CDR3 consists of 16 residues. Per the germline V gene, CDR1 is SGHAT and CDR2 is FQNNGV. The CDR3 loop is CASSLVPGGTTGELFF. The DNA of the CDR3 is TGTGCCAGCAGCTTAGTCCCAGGGGGTACCACCGGGGAGCTGTTTTTT.

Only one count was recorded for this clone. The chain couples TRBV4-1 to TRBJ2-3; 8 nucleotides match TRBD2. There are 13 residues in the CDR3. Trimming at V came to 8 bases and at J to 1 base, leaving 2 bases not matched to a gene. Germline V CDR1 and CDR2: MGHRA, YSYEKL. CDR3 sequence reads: CASSTSGTDTQYF. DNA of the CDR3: TGCGCCAGCTCGACTAGCGGCACAGATACGCAGTATTTT.

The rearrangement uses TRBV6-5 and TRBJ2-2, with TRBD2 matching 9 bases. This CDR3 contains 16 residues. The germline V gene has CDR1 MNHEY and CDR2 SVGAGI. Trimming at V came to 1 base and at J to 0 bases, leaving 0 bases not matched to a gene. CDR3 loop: CASSYLAGANTGELFF. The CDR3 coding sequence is TGTGCCAGCAGTTACTTAGCGGGAGCGAACACCGGGGAGCTGTTTTTT.

CDR3 in DNA: TGTGCCAGCAGCCCGGGGGGAGCGTCCTACGAGCAGTACTTC. This translates into CASSPGGASYEQYF. The chain links TRBV7-8 to TRBJ2-7; 7 nucleotides match TRBD2. V lost 5 bases, J lost 1 base, and 5 bases stayed unmatched. The CDR3 runs to 14 residues. In germline, CDR1 is SGHVS, CDR2 FQNEAQ.

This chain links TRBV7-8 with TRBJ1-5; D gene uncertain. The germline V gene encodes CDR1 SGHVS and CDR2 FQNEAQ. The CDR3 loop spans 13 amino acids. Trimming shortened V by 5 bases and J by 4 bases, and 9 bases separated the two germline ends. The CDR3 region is CASSPDGNQPQHF. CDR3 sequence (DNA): TGTGCCAGCAGCCCTGACGGGAATCAGCCCCAGCATTTT.

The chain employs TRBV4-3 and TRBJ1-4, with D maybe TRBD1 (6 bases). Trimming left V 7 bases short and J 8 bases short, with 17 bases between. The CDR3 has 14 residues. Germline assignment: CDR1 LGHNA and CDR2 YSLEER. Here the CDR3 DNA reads TGCGCCAGCAATGGAGCAGGGGATAGAGAAAAACTGTTTTTT. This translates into CASNGAGDREKLFF.

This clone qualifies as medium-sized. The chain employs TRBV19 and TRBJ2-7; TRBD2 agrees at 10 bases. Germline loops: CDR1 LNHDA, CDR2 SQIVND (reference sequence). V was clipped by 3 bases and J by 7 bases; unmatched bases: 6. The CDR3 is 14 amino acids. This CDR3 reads CASSIGLAGVEQYF. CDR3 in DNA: TGTGCCAGTAGTATCGGGCTAGCGGGAGTTGAGCAGTACTTC.

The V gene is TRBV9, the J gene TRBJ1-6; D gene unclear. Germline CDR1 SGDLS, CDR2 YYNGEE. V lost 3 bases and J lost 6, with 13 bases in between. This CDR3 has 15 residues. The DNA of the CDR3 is TGTGCCAGCAGCGCCGAGGACTCCACTAATTCACCCCTCCACTTT. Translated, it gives CASSAEDSTNSPLHF.

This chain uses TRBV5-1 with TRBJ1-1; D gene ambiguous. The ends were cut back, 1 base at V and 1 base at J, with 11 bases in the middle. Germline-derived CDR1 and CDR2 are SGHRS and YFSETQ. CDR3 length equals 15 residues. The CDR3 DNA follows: TGCGCCAGCAGCTTGTCGGGCGTGGCGAACACTGAAGCTTTCTTT. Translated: CASSLSGVANTEAFF.